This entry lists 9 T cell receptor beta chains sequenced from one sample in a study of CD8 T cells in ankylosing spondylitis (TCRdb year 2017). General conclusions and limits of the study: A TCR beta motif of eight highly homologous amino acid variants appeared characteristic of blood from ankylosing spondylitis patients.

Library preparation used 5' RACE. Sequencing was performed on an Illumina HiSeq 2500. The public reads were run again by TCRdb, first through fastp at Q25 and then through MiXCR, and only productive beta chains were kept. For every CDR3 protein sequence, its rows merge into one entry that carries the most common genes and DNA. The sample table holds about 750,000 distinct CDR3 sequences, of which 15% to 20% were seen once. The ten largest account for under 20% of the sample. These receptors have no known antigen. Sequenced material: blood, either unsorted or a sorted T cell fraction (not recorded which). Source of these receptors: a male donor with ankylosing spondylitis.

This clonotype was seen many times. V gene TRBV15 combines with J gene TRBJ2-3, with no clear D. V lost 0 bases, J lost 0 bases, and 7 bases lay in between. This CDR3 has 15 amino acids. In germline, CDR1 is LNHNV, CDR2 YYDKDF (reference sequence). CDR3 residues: CATSRDWGSTDTQYF. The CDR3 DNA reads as TGTGCCACCAGCAGAGACTGGGGTAGCACAGATACGCAGTATTTT.

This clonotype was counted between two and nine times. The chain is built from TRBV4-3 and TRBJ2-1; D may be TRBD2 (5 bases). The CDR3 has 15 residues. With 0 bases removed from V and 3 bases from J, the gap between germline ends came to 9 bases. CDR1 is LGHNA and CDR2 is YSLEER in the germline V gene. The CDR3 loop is CASSQDGVSYNEQFF. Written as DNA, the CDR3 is TGCGCCAGCAGCCAAGACGGGGTCAGCTACAATGAGCAGTTCTTC.

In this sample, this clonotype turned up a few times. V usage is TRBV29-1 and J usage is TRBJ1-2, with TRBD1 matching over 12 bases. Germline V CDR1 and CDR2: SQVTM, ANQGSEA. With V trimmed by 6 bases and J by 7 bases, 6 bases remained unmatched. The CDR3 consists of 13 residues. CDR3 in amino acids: CSVTGTGGFGYTF. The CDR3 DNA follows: TGCAGCGTGACCGGGACAGGGGGCTTTGGCTACACCTTC.

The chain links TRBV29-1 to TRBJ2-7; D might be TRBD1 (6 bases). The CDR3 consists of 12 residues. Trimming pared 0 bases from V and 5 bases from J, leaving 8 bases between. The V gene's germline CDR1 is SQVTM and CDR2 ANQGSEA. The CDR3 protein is CSVEDNRDEQYF. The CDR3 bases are TGCAGCGTTGAAGATAACAGGGACGAGCAGTACTTC.

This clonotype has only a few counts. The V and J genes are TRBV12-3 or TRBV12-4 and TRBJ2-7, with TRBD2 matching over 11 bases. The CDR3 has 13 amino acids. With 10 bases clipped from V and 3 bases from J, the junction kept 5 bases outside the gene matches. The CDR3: CATGTSGVYEQYF. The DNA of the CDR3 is TGTGCCACCGGGACTAGCGGAGTCTACGAGCAGTACTTC.

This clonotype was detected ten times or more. CDR3 coding DNA: TGTGCCAGCAGTTTCTCCTTTAATGAGCAGTTCTTC. It specifies CASSFSFNEQFF. The chain uses TRBV12-3 or TRBV12-4 and TRBJ2-1; no definite D call. Between the trimmed V and J ends, which lost 3 bases and 7 bases, there was a span of 7 bases. The CDR3 totals 12 residues.

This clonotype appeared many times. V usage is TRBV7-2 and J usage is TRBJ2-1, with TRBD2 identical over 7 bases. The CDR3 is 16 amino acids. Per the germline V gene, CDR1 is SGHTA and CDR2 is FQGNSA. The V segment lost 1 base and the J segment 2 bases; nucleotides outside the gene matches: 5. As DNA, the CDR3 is TGTGCCAGCAGCTTAGAAGGTGGGAGGGCCTACAATGAGCAGTTCTTC. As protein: CASSLEGGRAYNEQFF.

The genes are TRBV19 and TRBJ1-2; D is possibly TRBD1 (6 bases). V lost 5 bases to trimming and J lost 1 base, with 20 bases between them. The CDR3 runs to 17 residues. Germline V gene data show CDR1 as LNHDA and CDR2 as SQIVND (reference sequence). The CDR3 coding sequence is TGTGCCAGTAGTCGAGGACAGAGTACTACGCTTAACTATGGCTACACCTTC. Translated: CASSRGQSTTLNYGYTF.

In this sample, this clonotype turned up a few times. The CDR3 loop is CASSLAGTGWNEQFF. The CDR3 nucleotides are TGTGCCAGCAGTTTAGCCGGGACAGGGTGGAATGAGCAGTTCTTC. V gene TRBV12-3 or TRBV12-4 combines with J gene TRBJ2-1; TRBD1 aligns across 9 bases. Trimming took 0 bases from V and 7 from J; bases not matched to a gene: 4. The CDR3 consists of 15 residues.